The clone carrying this T cell receptor (beta chain) came up once. The data originate from a study of blood T cell repertoires in COVID-19. The CDR3 consists of 12 residues. CDR1 and CDR2 from the germline V gene are MNHNY and SVGAGI (reference sequence). V lost 10 bases to trimming and J lost 5 bases, with 14 bases between them. Sequenced by immunoSEQ multiplex PCR; TCRdb stores in-frame clones only, minus some. This table holds 60,000 or so clones, roughly 85% found once. What was sequenced was peripheral blood. The clonotype was recovered from a human donor in a cohort sampled during active COVID-19. This chain uses TRBV6-6 with TRBJ1-1; D call uncertain. The CDR3 coding sequence is TGTGCCACCATGAGAAGTGATACTGAAGCTTTCTTT. As protein: CATMRSDTEAFF.